The rows below give T cell receptor beta chains drawn from one sample of a study of T cells in Graves' hyperthyroidism and ophthalmopathy. TCRdb recomputed calls from the multiplex PCR reads with MiXCR, one row per CDR3 protein. Seen here are hundreds of thousands of distinct CDR3 sequences, 45% observed once, and the top ten hold under 8.5%. The specimen was peripheral blood or thyroid tissue (not recorded which). The source is an adult man with Graves' disease, either hyperthyroidism or ophthalmopathy (not recorded which). The CDR3 runs from the conserved cysteine through the conserved F or W. D genes are given only for firm matches. Clone size is shown for a subset of rows, as once, few, many or a class of expanded clone.

abundance: .; v_gene: TRBV19; d_gene: TRBD2; j_gene: TRBJ2-3; CDR3nt: TGTGCCAGTAGTATCGGGACTAGCGGATACACAGATACGCAGTATTTT; CDR3aa: CASSIGTSGYTDTQYF
abundance: .; v_gene: TRBV19; d_gene: .; j_gene: TRBJ1-1; CDR3nt: TGTGCCAGTAGTACCGGGACACCAAATGAAGCTTTCTTT; CDR3aa: CASSTGTPNEAFF
abundance: .; v_gene: TRBV20-1; d_gene: .; j_gene: TRBJ2-7; CDR3nt: TGCAGTGCTAGAGATCTCGGTGGATTGCACGAGCAGTACTTC; CDR3aa: CSARDLGGLHEQYF
abundance: .; v_gene: TRBV24-1; d_gene: .; j_gene: TRBJ2-6; CDR3nt: TGTGCCACCAGTGACGCGACCGTCTCTGGGGCCAACGTCCTGACTTTC; CDR3aa: CATSDATVSGANVLTF
abundance: few; v_gene: TRBV11-2; d_gene: .; j_gene: TRBJ2-2; CDR3nt: TGTGCCAGCAGCTTAGTTATGGAGTTTGATCTCGGGGAGCTGTTTTTT; CDR3aa: CASSLVMEFDLGELFF
abundance: many; v_gene: TRBV29-1; d_gene: .; j_gene: TRBJ2-2; CDR3nt: TGCAGCGTGGGTTCGAACACCGGGGAGCTGTTTTTT; CDR3aa: CSVGSNTGELFF
abundance: few; v_gene: TRBV7-2; d_gene: .; j_gene: TRBJ1-2; CDR3nt: TGTGCCAGCAGCTTTGTCACTGAAAGGGACGACTATGGCTACACCTTC; CDR3aa: CASSFVTERDDYGYTF
abundance: .; v_gene: TRBV29-1; d_gene: .; j_gene: TRBJ1-2; CDR3nt: TGCAGCTTGGTTGACGGGGAGACCTATGGCTACACCTTC; CDR3aa: CSLVDGETYGYTF
abundance: .; v_gene: TRBV7-3; d_gene: TRBD1; j_gene: TRBJ1-2; CDR3nt: TGTGCCAGCAGCTTAGGGGGGAATCAACAGGGGAAAGGTGACTACACCTTC; CDR3aa: CASSLGGNQQGKGDYTF
abundance: many; v_gene: TRBV5-1; d_gene: TRBD1; j_gene: TRBJ1-1; CDR3nt: TGCGCCAGCAGCTTGGTGACAGGGGGTAGCACTGAAGCTTTCTTT; CDR3aa: CASSLVTGGSTEAFF
abundance: .; v_gene: TRBV24-1; d_gene: .; j_gene: TRBJ1-1; CDR3nt: TGTGCCACCTCGAACAGGGAACGCACTGAAGCTTTCTTT; CDR3aa: CATSNRERTEAFF
abundance: .; v_gene: TRBV20-1; d_gene: TRBD2; j_gene: TRBJ2-7; CDR3nt: TGCAGTGCCGGGGGGGCAGCCCACTACGAGCAGTACTTC; CDR3aa: CSAGGAAHYEQYF
abundance: .; v_gene: TRBV7-9; d_gene: .; j_gene: TRBJ1-2; CDR3nt: TGTGCCAGCAGCCCAATTACAGGGAACTATGGCTACACCTTC; CDR3aa: CASSPITGNYGYTF
abundance: once; v_gene: TRBV15; d_gene: .; j_gene: TRBJ1-2; CDR3nt: TGTGCCACCAGCAGCTATAGGACGGATGATGGCTACACCTTC; CDR3aa: CATSSYRTDDGYTF
abundance: .; v_gene: TRBV4-1; d_gene: TRBD2; j_gene: TRBJ2-7; CDR3nt: TGCGCCAGCAGCCAAGGGAGACTAGCGGGATCCTACGAGCAGTACTTC; CDR3aa: CASSQGRLAGSYEQYF
abundance: many; v_gene: TRBV5-1; d_gene: .; j_gene: TRBJ1-5; CDR3nt: TGTGCCAGCAGCTTGGACACGTATCAGCCCCAGCATTTT; CDR3aa: CASSLDTYQPQHF
abundance: few; v_gene: TRBV19; d_gene: TRBD1; j_gene: TRBJ2-7; CDR3nt: TGTGCCAGTATGAAACAGGGGGCTTTCGAGCAGTACTTC; CDR3aa: CASMKQGAFEQYF
abundance: .; v_gene: TRBV2; d_gene: .; j_gene: TRBJ2-2; CDR3nt: TGTGCCAGCAGCCAAGATCGCCAGTCCGGGGAGCTGTTTTTT; CDR3aa: CASSQDRQSGELFF
abundance: .; v_gene: TRBV24-1; d_gene: .; j_gene: TRBJ2-3; CDR3nt: TGTGCCACCAGCCTTGGGGGGCAAACAGATACGCAGTATTTT; CDR3aa: CATSLGGQTDTQYF
abundance: many; v_gene: TRBV24-1; d_gene: .; j_gene: TRBJ1-4; CDR3nt: TGTGCCACCAGTGATCGGACAGCGCCTAATGAAAAACTGTTTTTT; CDR3aa: CATSDRTAPNEKLFF
abundance: many; v_gene: TRBV7-8; d_gene: .; j_gene: TRBJ1-6; CDR3nt: TGTGCCAGCAGCCAAGATGACGCCCTTAATTCACCCCTCCACTTT; CDR3aa: CASSQDDALNSPLHF
abundance: .; v_gene: TRBV11-1; d_gene: TRBD1; j_gene: TRBJ1-1; CDR3nt: TGTGCCAGCACGACGTCCGGGGACAGGAACACTGAAGCTTTCTTT; CDR3aa: CASTTSGDRNTEAFF
abundance: .; v_gene: TRBV7-8; d_gene: TRBD1; j_gene: TRBJ1-1; CDR3nt: TGTGCCAGCAGCTTAAGAGGGGGCGGCCGCACTGAAGCTTTCTTT; CDR3aa: CASSLRGGGRTEAFF
abundance: many; v_gene: TRBV10-3; d_gene: TRBD1; j_gene: TRBJ2-7; CDR3nt: TGTGCCACCAAGAGACAGGGCGACGAGCAGTACTTC; CDR3aa: CATKRQGDEQYF
abundance: .; v_gene: TRBV7-8; d_gene: .; j_gene: TRBJ2-5; CDR3nt: TGTGCCAGCAGCTTAGTGCGGACACAGCAAGAGACCCAGTACTTC; CDR3aa: CASSLVRTQQETQYF